Each of the 17 T cell receptor beta chains below was sequenced from the same sample in a study of radiation and T cells in renal cell carcinoma. The assay was immunoSEQ multiplex PCR, and TCRdb's table has in-frame clones only and misses some. Of 87,000 or so clones listed, 70% to 90% are singletons. Time point noted: baseline pretreatment blood. Stated treatment: 15 Gy SBRT to primary tumor, nephrectomy 4 weeks later. Sample: blood, taken from a patient whose treatment included radiotherapy and nephrectomy. All receptors derive from a middle-aged man with renal cell carcinoma.

The V call is TRBV30, the J call TRBJ1-5; D is unclear. The germline CDR1 and CDR2 sequences are GTSNPN and SVGIG (reference sequence). The CDR3 is 13 amino acids. The ends were cut back, 1 base at V and 4 bases at J, with 8 bases in the middle. This CDR3 is CAWSARGNQPQHF. As DNA, the CDR3 is TGTGCCTGGAGTGCTCGTGGGAATCAGCCCCAGCATTTT.

CDR3: CASSLEGSGINMNTGELFF. Here the CDR3 DNA reads TGCGCCAGCAGCTTGGAAGGTAGCGGGATAAACATGAACACCGGGGAGCTGTTTTTT. The genes are TRBV5-1 and TRBJ2-2; 8 bases are shared with TRBD2. Looked up from germline, CDR1 is SGHRS and CDR2 is YFSETQ. The CDR3 is made up of 19 amino acids. Trimming at V came to 0 bases and at J to 1 base, leaving 11 bases not matched to a gene.

The chain joins TRBV18 to TRBJ1-4, with D possibly matching TRBD1 (5 bases). Trimming removed 3 bases at V and 6 bases at J, with 11 bases between. Per germline, CDR1 KGHSH and CDR2 LQKENI. The CDR3 covers 14 residues. CDR3 sequence: CASSPGLSDEKLFF. The CDR3 nucleotides read TGTGCCAGCTCACCGGGGCTGAGTGATGAAAAACTGTTTTTT.

This chain uses TRBV6-5 with TRBJ2-3, with D unclear. The V gene's germline CDR1 is MNHEY and CDR2 SVGAGI. The CDR3 spans 15 residues. V was cut by 0 bases and J by 2 bases, with 9 bases left in between. Here the CDR3 reads CASSYSGTTTDTQYF. The CDR3 DNA reads as TGTGCCAGCAGTTACTCGGGTACGACCACAGATACGCAGTATTTT.

The table lists this clone with a count of one. This rearrangement joins TRBV5-1 to TRBJ2-7; 10 positions agree with TRBD2. This CDR3 is 15 amino acids long. CDR1 is SGHRS, CDR2 YFSETQ, per germline. V lost 3 bases and J lost 3; bases outside the gene matches: 6. As DNA, the CDR3 is TGCGCCAGCAGCTCCGGGACTAGCGATAGCTACGAGCAGTACTTC. Translation gives CASSSGTSDSYEQYF.

This clone was recorded only once. The rearrangement uses TRBV7-2 and TRBJ2-3, with 7 positions matching TRBD1. Germline values: CDR1 SGHTA, CDR2 FQGNSA. V dropped 5 bases and J dropped 7; count of bases not matched to a gene: 9. The CDR3 runs 14 residues. The CDR3 protein is CASSPQDRVNTQYF. The DNA for the CDR3 is TGTGCCAGCAGCCCTCAAGACAGGGTGAATACGCAGTATTTT.

This sequence joins TRBV7-2 and TRBJ2-2; D is uncertain. Deletions cut 1 base from V and 8 bases from J, with 8 bases between. CDR1 SGHTA and CDR2 FQGNSA come from the germline V gene. The CDR3 contains 13 residues. Here the CDR3 reads CASSLVRPGELFF. The CDR3 region has the DNA TGTGCCAGCAGCTTAGTTCGCCCTGGGGAGCTGTTTTTT.

This chain uses TRBV7-3 with TRBJ2-3; the D gene is possibly TRBD1 (5 bases). The CDR3 runs to 14 residues. Germline CDR1 reads SGHTA; CDR2 reads FQGTGA. The V end lost 4 bases, the J end lost 6 bases, and 14 bases lay between the germline ends. CDR3 coding DNA: TGTGCCAGCAGCTCCCAGGTGGGGCGGGATACGCAGTATTTT. Its translation is CASSSQVGRDTQYF.

V is TRBV5-6 and J is TRBJ2-1; 13 bases fit TRBD2. Per germline, CDR1 SGHDT and CDR2 YYEEEE. The length of the CDR3 is 15 residues. J gave up 7 bases and V 4 bases, and 5 bases lay outside the gene matches. The CDR3 reads CASSIGTSGTNEQFF. For the CDR3, the DNA is TGTGCCAGCAGCATCGGGACTAGCGGGACAAATGAGCAGTTCTTC.

The rearrangement uses TRBV7-9 and TRBJ2-7, with 8 bases aligning to TRBD2. CDR1 SEHNR and CDR2 FQNEAQ come from the germline V gene (reference sequence). The CDR3 is 18 amino acids. The V segment lost 1 base and the J segment 3 bases; nucleotides outside the gene matches: 14. CDR3 sequence (DNA): TGTGCCAGCAGCTTAGTTCTGGGTAGCGGGAAATTTGACTACGAGCAGTACTTC. This encodes CASSLVLGSGKFDYEQYF.

The CDR3 DNA follows: TGCGCCAGCAGCCAAGAAAAAAACGACAGGGGGTGGAATTCACCCCTCCACTTT. Its translation: CASSQEKNDRGWNSPLHF. The chain uses TRBV4-3 and TRBJ1-6; TRBD1 matches at 9 bases. Germline CDR1 and CDR2: LGHNA and YSLEER. Trimming removed 0 bases from V and 7 bases from J; junction bases left unmatched: 10. The CDR3 is made up of 18 amino acids.

This sequence joins TRBV7-8 and TRBJ2-7; 9 bases fit TRBD1. The CDR3 runs 16 residues. Germline V lookup: CDR1 SGHVS, CDR2 FQNEAQ. The V and J ends lost 5 bases and 3 bases, in that order; junction bases with no gene match: 11. The CDR3 bases are TGTGCCAGCAGCCGAGGGGACAGGGCTAACGGCTACGAGCAGTACTTC. Translation gives CASSRGDRANGYEQYF. Full variable domain (remainder filled in from reference TRBV7-8 and TRBJ2-7): GAGVSQSPRYKVAKRGQDVALRCDPISGHVSLFWYQQALGQGPEFLTYFQNEAQLDKSGLPSDRFFAERPEGSVSTLKIQRTQQEDSAVYLCASSRGDRANGYEQYFGPGTRLTVT.

The V gene is TRBV5-1, the J gene TRBJ2-5; D unclear. With 0 bases removed from V and 2 bases from J, the gap between germline ends came to 11 bases. The germline V gene encodes CDR1 SGHRS and CDR2 YFSETQ. The CDR3 sequence is 15 residues long. The CDR3 nucleotides read TGCGCCAGCAGCTTGGGGGGTACCCTTCAAGAGACCCAGTACTTC. Protein sequence: CASSLGGTLQETQYF. The full variable domain, with the rest looked up from reference TRBV5-1 and TRBJ2-5, is KAGVTQTPRYLIKTRGQQVTLSCSPISGHRSVSWYQQTPGQGLQFLFEYFSETQRNKGNFPGRFSGRQFSNSRSEMNVSTLELGDSALYLCASSLGGTLQETQYFGPGTRLLVL.

The CDR3 DNA follows: TGCGCCAGCAGCTTTGGTCAGGTAGTCGGGGAGCTGTTTTTT. Its protein product is CASSFGQVVGELFF. The chain uses TRBV5-1 and TRBJ2-2; D gene unclear. In germline, CDR1 is SGHRS, CDR2 YFSETQ. V lost 2 bases to trimming and J lost 7 bases, with 12 bases between them. The CDR3 runs to 14 residues.

This clone was detected a few times. CDR3 residues: CAWSGTLNTEAFF. The DNA of the CDR3 is TGTGCCTGGAGCGGGACCTTGAACACTGAAGCTTTCTTT. The chain joins TRBV30 to TRBJ1-1; maybe TRBD1 (5 bases). CDR1 is GTSNPN, CDR2 SVGIG, per germline (reference sequence). Trimming took off 3 bases at V and 0 bases at J, with 8 bases between the two ends. The CDR3 contains 13 residues.

This clone was seen a single time. The CDR3, as DNA: TGTGCCAGCAGCCCGGACAGGCTGAGCTCTGGAAACACCATATATTTT. Encoded protein: CASSPDRLSSGNTIYF. The chain is built from TRBV9 and TRBJ1-3; TRBD1 matches at 7 bases. Germline assignment: CDR1 SGDLS and CDR2 YYNGEE. J was trimmed by 0 bases and V by 4 bases; bases with no gene match: 7. The CDR3 length is 16 residues.

The rearrangement links TRBV5-4 to TRBJ1-1; D ambiguous. The CDR3 is made up of 15 amino acids. Germline V lookup: CDR1 SGHNT, CDR2 YYREEE (reference sequence). Trimming left V 0 bases short and J 0 bases short, with 9 bases between. CDR3 nucleotides: TGTGCCAGCAGCTTGGGTCCAATCATGAACACTGAAGCTTTCTTT. It is translated as CASSLGPIMNTEAFF.